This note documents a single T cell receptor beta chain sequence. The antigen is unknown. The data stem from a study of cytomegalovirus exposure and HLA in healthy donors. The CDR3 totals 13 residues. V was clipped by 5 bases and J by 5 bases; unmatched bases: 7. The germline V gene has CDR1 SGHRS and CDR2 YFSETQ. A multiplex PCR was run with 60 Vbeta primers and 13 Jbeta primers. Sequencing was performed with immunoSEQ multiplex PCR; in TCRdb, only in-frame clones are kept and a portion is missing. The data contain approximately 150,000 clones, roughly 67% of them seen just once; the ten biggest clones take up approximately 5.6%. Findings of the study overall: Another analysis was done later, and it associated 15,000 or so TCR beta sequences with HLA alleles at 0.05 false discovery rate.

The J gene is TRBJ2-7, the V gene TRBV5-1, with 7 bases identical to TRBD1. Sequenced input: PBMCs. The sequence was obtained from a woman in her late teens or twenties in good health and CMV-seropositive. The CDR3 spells CASSRDRMDEQYF. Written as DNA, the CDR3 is TGCGCCAGCAGTAGGGACAGAATGGACGAGCAGTACTTC.